This TCR beta chain was recorded in a study of T cell repertoires in cytomegalovirus infection. This CDR3 spans 14 amino acids. V lost 2 bases and J lost 7; bases outside the gene matches: 8. CDR1 is SGHVS, CDR2 FQNEAQ, per germline. This clonotype was seen ten or more times. Its antigen remains unidentified. TCRdb itself ran the reads through MiXCR, one entry per CDR3 protein. The table has fewer than 1,000,000 distinct CDR3 sequences, around 32% seen once. The receptor comes from a human donor in good health (CMV status not recorded). Some clones in this sample may be carry-over from other donors' samples. The genes are TRBV7-8 and TRBJ2-7; 7 nucleotides line up with TRBD2. Sequences were derived from cultured CD8+ T cells from PBMCs, sampled from culture after CMV antigen stimulation. CDR3 sequence reads: CASSLLGGSEEQYF. The CDR3 nucleotides are TGTGCCAGCAGCTTACTGGGGGGGTCAGAAGAGCAGTACTTC.